Below are 25 T cell receptor beta chains sequenced from a single sample in a study of T cell responses to AZD1222 COVID-19 vaccine. Method: immunoSEQ multiplex PCR; TCRdb's copy keeps in-frame clones and lacks some. The sample holds some 120,000 clones, 90% seen once. The sequenced sample was peripheral blood, obtained 28 days after the second dose of the MenACWY control vaccine. Receptor source: an adult who received the MenACWY meningococcal vaccine as a control.

The J gene is TRBJ2-3, the V gene TRBV2; D is uncertain. The CDR3 sequence is 13 residues long. Germline V CDR1 and CDR2: SNHLY, FYNNEI. V lost 5 bases and J 1 base, leaving 7 bases between the germline ends. In DNA form, the CDR3 reads TGTGCCAGCAGTAAACTCGGCACAGATACGCAGTATTTT. This translates into CASSKLGTDTQYF.

The chain combines TRBV27 with TRBJ2-3, with 8 bases fitting TRBD2. The CDR3 spans 15 residues. The germline CDR1 and CDR2 sequences are MNHEY and SMNVEV (reference sequence). J lost 4 bases, V lost 5 bases, and 8 bases had no gene match. CDR3 in amino acids: CASSPRGGRADTQYF. In DNA, the CDR3 is TGTGCCAGCAGTCCCCGGGGGGGCAGGGCAGATACGCAGTATTTT.

This clone has only one observation. J is TRBJ1-2 and V is TRBV7-9, with 8 bases aligning to TRBD1. The CDR3 runs 14 residues. V shed 3 bases and J 8 bases; nucleotides not matched to a gene: 8. Germline V CDR1 and CDR2: SEHNR, FQNEAQ (reference sequence). The CDR3 nucleotides read TGTGCCAGCAGCTTCCCGGGACAGGCAGTCGGCTACACCTTC. This translates into CASSFPGQAVGYTF.

This chain joins TRBV7-8 and TRBJ1-5; D is undetermined. This CDR3 region has 12 residues. Per the germline V gene, CDR1 is SGHVS and CDR2 is FQNEAQ. Trimming took 1 base from V and 5 from J, leaving 3 bases between them. DNA for the CDR3: TGTGCCAGCAGCTTAGAGCATCAGCCCCAGCATTTT. Protein: CASSLEHQPQHF.

The chain links TRBV6-5 to TRBJ2-7; D remains ambiguous. Germline CDR1 is MNHEY and CDR2 is SVGAGI. V lost 9 bases and J lost 2, with 8 bases in between. The CDR3 extends over 11 amino acids. The DNA of the CDR3 is TGTGCCAGTCAAGGGACCTACGAGCAGTACGTC. Amino acids: CASQGTYEQYV.

This chain connects TRBV27 to TRBJ2-6, with 10 bases matching TRBD2. This CDR3 has 18 residues. Germline V gene sequence: CDR1 MNHEY, CDR2 SMNVEV (reference sequence). Trimming cost V 7 bases and J 0 bases; bases outside gene matches: 9. This CDR3 is CASTPSGRKGSGANVLTF. In DNA form, the CDR3 reads TGTGCCAGCACCCCTAGCGGGAGAAAAGGCTCTGGGGCCAACGTCCTGACTTTC.

The chain is built from TRBV4-1 and TRBJ1-1, with 8 bases that match TRBD1. The trim removed 1 base at V and 9 bases at J, leaving 7 bases unmatched. The CDR3 covers 14 residues. Looked up from germline, CDR1 is MGHRA and CDR2 is YSYEKL. As DNA, the CDR3 is TGCGCCAGCAGCCAAGTGGGCCAGGGGGCCCAAGCTTTCTTT. Its protein product is CASSQVGQGAQAFF.

This clone has only a few counts. The genes are TRBV6-2 or TRBV6-3 and TRBJ1-5; weak D call: TRBD1 (6 bases). Germline V gene lookup returns CDR1 MNHEY and CDR2 SVGEGT. CDR3 size: 16 residues. V shed 4 bases and J shed 0 bases, with 13 bases lying between them. This chain's CDR3 is CASSSGQLDSNQPQHF. DNA for the CDR3: TGTGCCAGCAGTTCCGGACAGTTAGATAGCAATCAGCCCCAGCATTTT.

This chain uses TRBV2 with TRBJ2-5; D ambiguous. V was trimmed by 5 bases and J by 10 bases, leaving 8 bases between them. CDR1 SNHLY and CDR2 FYNNEI come from the germline V gene. CDR3 length equals 10 residues. Written as DNA, the CDR3 is TGTGCCAGCAGTACTCTTGGCCAGTACTTC. It codes for CASSTLGQYF.

The chain links TRBV10-3 to TRBJ1-1; 9 nucleotides line up with TRBD1. The CDR3 loop spans 14 amino acids. V gave up 6 bases and J gave up 5 bases; unmatched junction bases: 7. CDR1 ENHRY and CDR2 SYGVKD come from the germline V gene. As DNA, the CDR3 is TGTGCCATCAGGGGGCGACAGGGGGATACTGAAGCTTTCTTT. Protein product: CAIRGRQGDTEAFF.

The V gene is TRBV3-1 (or the pseudogene TRBV3-2), the J gene TRBJ1-5; weak D call: TRBD1 (5 bases). The CDR3 totals 17 residues. Germline assignment: CDR1 LGHDT and CDR2 YNNKEL (reference sequence). Trimming pared 3 bases from V and 1 base from J, leaving 16 bases between. The CDR3 region has the DNA TGTGCCAGCAGCCACCCCTCTGGGGGGAAGAGCAATCAGCCCCAGCATTTT. Residues: CASSHPSGGKSNQPQHF.

The rearrangement joins TRBV2 to TRBJ2-7; the match to TRBD2 covers 11 bases. There are 16 residues in the CDR3. The junction had 8 bases not matched to a gene; V was cut back by 5 bases and J by 2 bases. Germline V gene lookup returns CDR1 SNHLY and CDR2 FYNNEI. In DNA form, the CDR3 reads TGTGCCAGCAGTCCTAGCGGGGGGACGAGGACCTACGAGCAGTACGTC. Translation gives CASSPSGGTRTYEQYV.

This clone was found a few times. This chain connects TRBV18 to TRBJ2-2; D unclear. Trimming took 4 bases from V and 6 from J, leaving 12 bases between them. Germline values: CDR1 KGHSH, CDR2 LQKENI. CDR3 size: 14 residues. The CDR3 nucleotides are TGTGCCAGCTCACTCATACAGTTATCCGGGGAGCTGTTTTTT. As protein: CASSLIQLSGELFF.

The rearrangement joins TRBV6-2 or TRBV6-3 to TRBJ2-1; 15 nucleotides line up with TRBD2. This CDR3 comprises 14 residues. The V and J ends lost 5 bases and 14 bases, in that order; junction bases with no gene match: 7. Germline V lookup: CDR1 MNHEY, CDR2 SVGEGT. The CDR3 spells CASSDWTSGGGKFF. CDR3 nucleotides: TGTGCCAGCAGTGACTGGACTAGCGGGGGGGGAAAGTTCTTC.

This chain uses TRBV20-1 with TRBJ1-5; D ambiguous. The germline V gene has CDR1 DFQATT and CDR2 SNEGSKA (reference sequence). This CDR3 is 10 amino acids long. With 4 bases removed from V and 7 bases from J, the gap between germline ends came to 5 bases. CDR3 sequence: CSAKGQPQHF. In DNA form, the CDR3 reads TGCAGTGCTAAGGGCCAGCCCCAGCATTTT.

The chain has TRBV19 and TRBJ1-3; D unresolved. Germline CDR1 reads LNHDA; CDR2 reads SQIVND (reference sequence). V was clipped by 3 bases and J by 1 base, with 10 bases between them. The CDR3 covers 15 residues. The CDR3 sequence is CASSILAGSGNTIYF. The CDR3 region has the DNA TGTGCCAGTAGTATTCTGGCCGGTTCTGGAAACACCATATATTTT.

The chain employs TRBV29-1 and TRBJ1-1; 9 nucleotides match TRBD1. This CDR3 spans 12 amino acids. Germline V gene sequence: CDR1 SQVTM, CDR2 ANQGSEA. V lost 8 bases and J lost 6; bases outside the gene matches: 7. CDR3 nucleotide sequence: TGCAGCTCCACTGACAGGGGGGCTGAAGCTTTCTTT. It codes for CSSTDRGAEAFF.

The CDR3 spells CASSQRVGGSIDQPQHF. The CDR3 nucleotides read TGTGCCAGCAGCCAACGGGTGGGGGGCTCGATTGATCAGCCCCAGCATTTT. The V call is TRBV7-8, the J call TRBJ1-5, with D tentatively TRBD1 (6 bases). Germline-derived CDR1 and CDR2 are SGHVS and FQNEAQ. Trimming stripped 5 bases from V and 5 bases from J, with 22 bases between. The CDR3 consists of 17 residues.

The V and J genes are TRBV7-8 and TRBJ2-3; TRBD2 is a possible D gene (5 bases). The CDR3 spans 14 residues. Between the trimmed V and J ends, which lost 10 bases and 0 bases, there was a span of 14 bases. Germline values: CDR1 SGHVS, CDR2 FQNEAQ. The CDR3 coding sequence is TGTGCCACAACTAGAGGGTACAGCACAGATACGCAGTATTTT. This gives the protein CATTRGYSTDTQYF.

The rearrangement uses TRBV12-3 or TRBV12-4 and TRBJ2-7; D gene ambiguous. V lost 5 bases to trimming and J lost 1 base, with 9 bases between them. The CDR3 has 13 residues. The DNA of the CDR3 is TGTGCCAGCAGTGCACAGAAATCCTACGAGCAGTACTTC. Translation gives CASSAQKSYEQYF.

The rearrangement uses TRBV6-2 or TRBV6-3 and TRBJ2-7, with TRBD2 identical over 8 bases. V trimming: 4 bases; J trimming: 3 bases; junction bases outside the gene matches: 8. This CDR3 has 15 residues. CDR1 MNHEY and CDR2 SVGEGT come from the germline V gene. This CDR3 reads CASSLAAGAFYEQYV. CDR3 in DNA: TGTGCCAGCAGTTTAGCAGCGGGGGCCTTCTACGAGCAGTACGTC.

This chain joins TRBV6-2 or TRBV6-3 and TRBJ2-7, with a tentative D call TRBD1 (5 bases). Trimming cost V 0 bases and J 4 bases, with 10 bases left between them. CDR3 length: 14 residues. Germline lookup yields CDR1 MNHEY and CDR2 SVGEGT. The CDR3 sequence: CASSYSAPGYEQYV. The CDR3 DNA reads as TGTGCCAGCAGTTACTCGGCCCCAGGGTACGAGCAGTACGTC.

V gene TRBV15 combines with J gene TRBJ2-2; TRBD2 might be the D (6 bases). This CDR3 has 12 amino acids. Germline V gene lookup returns CDR1 LNHNV and CDR2 YYDKDF (reference sequence). Deletions cut 5 bases from V and 7 bases from J, with 8 bases between. The CDR3 sequence is CATSAGLGELFF. CDR3 DNA sequence: TGTGCCACCAGCGCGGGACTCGGGGAGCTGTTTTTT.

In this sample, this clone turned up a few times. V gene TRBV6-5 combines with J gene TRBJ1-6; weak D call: TRBD1 (6 bases). Germline V gene sequence: CDR1 MNHEY, CDR2 SVGAGI. The CDR3 consists of 14 residues. V gave up 7 bases and J gave up 7 bases, with 14 bases separating them. The CDR3 nucleotides are TGTGCCAGCACAAAAAGGGGGTGGAATTCACCCCTCCACTTT. Amino acid sequence: CASTKRGWNSPLHF.

V is TRBV11-3 and J is TRBJ2-7; 9 bases match TRBD1. Losses at the gene ends were 2 bases for V and 3 bases for J; bases not matched to a gene: 5. Germline V lookup: CDR1 SGHNT, CDR2 YENEEA. The CDR3 is 15 residues long. CDR3 nucleotides: TGTGCCAGCAGCTTACAACAGGGGGCGGACTACGAGCAGTACTTC. Translating it yields CASSLQQGADYEQYF.